The 20 T cell receptor beta chains below all came from one sample that was sequenced in a study of blood T cell repertoires in COVID-19. Profiled with immunoSEQ multiplex PCR; TCRdb holds only in-frame clones, not every one. The data show tens of thousands of clones, 55% to 80% seen once. Source material: peripheral blood. The receptors were sampled from an older woman with COVID-19, enrolled during active disease.

The gene calls are TRBV24-1 and TRBJ2-1; no clear D. Germline V gives CDR1 KGHDR, CDR2 SFDVKD. The CDR3 spans 15 residues. Between the trimmed V and J ends, which lost 3 bases and 3 bases, there was a span of 11 bases. The CDR3 sequence: CATSDPTYIYNEQFF. DNA for the CDR3: TGTGCCACCAGTGATCCGACTTACATCTACAATGAGCAGTTCTTC.

This clone was seen once. The rearrangement links TRBV24-1 to TRBJ2-5; TRBD1 might be the D (5 bases). V lost 4 bases and J 4 bases, leaving 15 bases between the germline ends. Looked up from germline, CDR1 is KGHDR and CDR2 is SFDVKD. The CDR3 is 15 amino acids. CDR3 sequence (DNA): TGTGCCACCAGTGACCTCGATGGTAGGGGAGAGACCCAGTACTTC. Its protein product is CATSDLDGRGETQYF.

V is TRBV10-3 and J is TRBJ1-1, with a weak D call TRBD1 (6 bases). Germline assignment: CDR1 ENHRY and CDR2 SYGVKD. Trimming removed 3 bases at V and 8 bases at J, with 19 bases between. CDR3 length: 15 residues. The CDR3 DNA reads TGTGCCATCAGTGACCGGAGGACAGTAACTGGGGAAGCTTTCTTT. As protein: CAISDRRTVTGEAFF.

The chain links TRBV7-6 to TRBJ2-5; 12 nucleotides match TRBD1. This CDR3 is 17 amino acids long. V was clipped by 5 bases and J by 5 bases; unmatched bases: 12. Per germline, CDR1 SGHVS and CDR2 FNYEAQ. The chain's CDR3 is CASSPTGGTGGGETQYF. In nucleotides, the CDR3 is TGTGCCAGCAGCCCCACCGGGGGGACAGGGGGCGGGGAGACCCAGTACTTC.

The chain links TRBV4-3 to TRBJ2-3; 9 bases are a match to TRBD2. V lost 1 base to trimming and J lost 4 bases; unmatched junction nucleotides: 9. The V gene's germline CDR1 is LGHNA and CDR2 YSLEER. The CDR3 consists of 17 residues. The CDR3, as DNA: TGCGCCAGCAGCCAAGGTCTCGGCGGGGGGGGCCCAGATACGCAGTATTTT. This encodes CASSQGLGGGGPDTQYF.

The V gene is TRBV6-2 or TRBV6-3, the J gene TRBJ2-7; 8 bases are shared with TRBD2. The CDR3 has 17 residues. After removal of 0 bases from V and 2 bases from J, the junction contained 9 bases not matched to a gene. Germline V gene data show CDR1 as MNHEY and CDR2 as SVGEGT. CDR3 in DNA: TGTGCCAGCAGTTACTCGACGGGGACGGGGGGGACCTACGAGCAGTACTTC. It codes for CASSYSTGTGGTYEQYF.

This chain uses TRBV21-1 with TRBJ2-7; TRBD2, the D gene given by the table, was not confirmed from the DNA. TRBV21-1 is marked as a pseudogene. The CDR3 loop spans 14 amino acids. The CDR3 region has the DNA TGTGCCAGCAGCAAAGTGTGCGCCTACTACGAGCAGTACGTC. This sequence encodes CASSKVCAYYEQYV.

This clone has just a few counts. This sequence joins TRBV27 and TRBJ2-3; 7 bases agree with TRBD2. CDR1 is MNHEY and CDR2 is SMNVEV in the germline V gene (reference sequence). After removal of 4 bases from V and 0 bases from J, the junction contained 10 bases not matched to a gene. This CDR3 spans 17 amino acids. CDR3: CASSSSDSGPSTDTQYF. The CDR3 nucleotides are TGTGCCAGCAGTTCCTCCGATAGCGGGCCGAGCACAGATACGCAGTATTTT.

This clone came up a few times. The chain recombines TRBV24-1 with TRBJ2-2; D gene unclear. Germline V gives CDR1 KGHDR, CDR2 SFDVKD. V gave up 1 base and J gave up 0 bases, with 11 bases separating them. The CDR3 consists of 17 residues. CDR3 sequence (DNA): TGTGCCACCAGTGATTTACACCCAACCGCGAACACCGGGGAGCTGTTTTTT. It specifies CATSDLHPTANTGELFF.

This chain links TRBV7-2 with TRBJ2-2; D is unresolved. This CDR3 contains 15 residues. The V gene lost 2 bases and the J gene lost 2 bases, with 9 bases spanning the gap. Germline loops: CDR1 SGHTA, CDR2 FQGNSA. CDR3 sequence reads: CASSLNPGNTGELFF. CDR3 sequence (DNA): TGTGCCAGCAGCTTAAACCCAGGCAACACCGGGGAGCTGTTTTTT.

The rearrangement joins TRBV5-3 to TRBJ2-7, with 7 bases identical to TRBD1. Being an ORF, TRBV5-3 has a function that is uncertain. The CDR3 spans 13 residues. V lost 1 base and J lost 12; bases outside the gene matches: 10. The CDR3 loop reads CARSLSQTGRGYV. In DNA form, the CDR3 reads TGTGCCAGAAGCTTGTCGCAGACAGGGCGCGGGTACGTC.

This clone was counted once. The CDR3 DNA reads as TGTGCCAGCAGTCACCGGGGGGGGCCCGGGGAGACCCAGTACTTC. This sequence encodes CASSHRGGPGETQYF. The V call is TRBV6-2 or TRBV6-3, the J call TRBJ2-5; 8 bases map to TRBD2. Germline values: CDR1 MNHEY, CDR2 SVGEGT. The CDR3 sequence is 15 residues long. Trimming cost V 5 bases and J 5 bases; bases outside gene matches: 10.

The J gene is TRBJ2-1, the V gene TRBV15; D perhaps matches TRBD1 (5 bases). V was pared by 0 bases and J by 3 bases, with 6 bases between. Germline CDR1 LNHNV, CDR2 YYDKDF (reference sequence). The CDR3 extends over 14 amino acids. This chain's CDR3 is CATSREGDYNEQFF. CDR3 nucleotides: TGTGCCACCAGCAGAGAAGGGGACTACAATGAGCAGTTCTTC.

Notes on this clone: Other DNA sequences in this specimen translate into the identical CDR3. The rearrangement links TRBV12-5 to TRBJ2-3; TRBD2 matches at 11 bases. V was clipped by 6 bases and J by 5 bases; unmatched bases: 7. Germline lookup yields CDR1 LGHNT and CDR2 FRNRAP. This CDR3 contains 15 residues. The CDR3 region is CASGGLAGAGDTQYF. CDR3 nucleotides: TGTGCTAGTGGAGGACTAGCGGGTGCGGGAGATACGCAGTATTTT.

V usage is TRBV5-6 and J usage is TRBJ1-2; TRBD1 is a possible D gene (5 bases). The germline gives CDR1 SGHDT, CDR2 YYEEEE. The V end was cut by 4 bases, the J end by 3 bases, with 10 bases between. This CDR3 region has 13 residues. The CDR3 spells CASSKDRDYGYTF. In DNA, the CDR3 is TGTGCCAGCAGCAAAGACAGAGACTATGGCTACACCTTC.

The gene calls are TRBV7-2 and TRBJ2-3; D is possibly TRBD2 (5 bases). The CDR3 is made up of 15 amino acids. Germline V gene sequence: CDR1 SGHTA, CDR2 FQGNSA. Deletions cut 5 bases from V and 6 bases from J, with 18 bases between. This CDR3 is CASSALLTGGDTQYF. CDR3 DNA: TGTGCCAGCAGCGCACTATTGACGGGCGGGGATACGCAGTATTTT.

The chain links TRBV5-6 to TRBJ1-5; 7 nucleotides agree with TRBD1. CDR3 length equals 14 residues. Germline V gene sequence: CDR1 SGHDT, CDR2 YYEEEE. The junction had 2 bases not matched to a gene; V was cut back by 0 bases and J by 5 bases. This CDR3 reads CASSLGTGDQPQHF. The CDR3 DNA reads TGTGCCAGCAGCTTGGGCACAGGGGATCAGCCCCAGCATTTT.

The CDR3 nucleotides read TGTGCCAGCAGTAGGACTAGCGGGAGCCTTGAGACCCAGTACTTC. Translating it yields CASSRTSGSLETQYF. The chain is built from TRBV7-2 and TRBJ2-5, with 13 bases that match TRBD2. The CDR3 consists of 15 residues. Germline V gives CDR1 SGHTA, CDR2 FQGNSA. J lost 5 bases, V lost 6 bases, and 6 bases had no gene match.

This clone was observed a handful of times. The CDR3, as DNA: TGTGCCAGCCAGGGTTCCGCAACTAATGAAAAACTGTTTTTT. It encodes CASQGSATNEKLFF. The chain carries TRBV19 and TRBJ1-4, with D possibly being TRBD1 (5 bases). Germline V gene data show CDR1 as LNHDA and CDR2 as SQIVND (reference sequence). The CDR3 runs to 14 residues. Trimming left V 9 bases short and J 0 bases short, with 11 bases between.

The chain carries TRBV7-3 and TRBJ2-2; TRBD2 aligns across 11 bases. The CDR3 totals 16 residues. The V gene's germline CDR1 is SGHTA and CDR2 FQGTGA. After removal of 5 bases from V and 2 bases from J, the junction contained 4 bases not matched to a gene. The CDR3 coding sequence is TGTGCCAGCAGCCCGACTAGCGGGGTAAACACCGGGGAGCTGTTTTTT. This encodes CASSPTSGVNTGELFF.